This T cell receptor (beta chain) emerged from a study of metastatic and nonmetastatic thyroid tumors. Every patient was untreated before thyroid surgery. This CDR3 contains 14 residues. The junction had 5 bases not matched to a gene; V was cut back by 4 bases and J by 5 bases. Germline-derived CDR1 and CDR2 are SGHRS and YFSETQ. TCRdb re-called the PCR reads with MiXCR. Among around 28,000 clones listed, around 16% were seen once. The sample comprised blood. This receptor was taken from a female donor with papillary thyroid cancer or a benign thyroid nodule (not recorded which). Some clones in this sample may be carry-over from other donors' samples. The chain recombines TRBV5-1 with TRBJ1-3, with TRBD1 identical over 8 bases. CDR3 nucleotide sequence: TGCGCCAGCAGCCCGGGACAGGAAAGAAACACCATATATTTT. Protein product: CASSPGQERNTIYF.